Below are 13 T cell receptor beta chains sequenced from a single sample in a study of molecular identifiers for immune sequencing clone quantification. TCRdb redid the calling of the PCR reads with MiXCR, one entry per CDR3 protein. Found here are approximately 500,000 distinct CDR3 sequences, less than 30% of them singletons; the top ten hold around 0.79%. Sequenced material: naive CD8+ T cells from blood, with Jurkat cell RNA spiked in. The subset here: FACS-sorted CD8+CD4-CCR7+CD45RA+ naive T cells. These TCRs come from a human donor in good health. Some libraries in this study had Jurkat cell RNA spiked in.

For this clonotype: One end of the junction fails to match germline, which may point to a read error. This sequence joins TRBV28 and TRBJ2-1, with D possibly called TRBD1 or TRBD2 (5 bases each). This CDR3 has 15 residues. Germline V gene sequence: CDR1 MDHEN, CDR2 SYDVKM. The CDR3 loop reads CASSKPGQPYSEQFF. The CDR3, as DNA: TGTGCCAGCAGTAAGCCGGGGCAGCCCTACAGTGAGCAGTTCTTC.

The gene calls are TRBV7-9 and TRBJ2-7; D ambiguous. Deletions cut 5 bases from V and 0 bases from J, with 8 bases between. Germline loops: CDR1 SEHNR, CDR2 FQNEAQ (reference sequence). The CDR3 runs to 13 residues. CDR3 protein: CASSPITSYEQYF. DNA for the CDR3: TGTGCCAGCAGCCCCATTACCTCCTACGAGCAGTACTTC.

This clonotype was seen a handful of times. This chain connects TRBV12-3 or TRBV12-4 to TRBJ2-3; D uncertain. The length of the CDR3 is 13 residues. V lost 7 bases, J lost 6 bases, and 14 bases lay in between. As DNA, the CDR3 is TGTGCCAGCACTGATCGGCCGGTCGATACGCAGTATTTT. Translating gives CASTDRPVDTQYF.

In this sample, this clonotype turned up a few times. The chain is built from TRBV15 and TRBJ1-5; D ambiguous. This CDR3 has 15 amino acids. Germline V lookup: CDR1 LNHNV, CDR2 YYDKDF (reference sequence). The V end was cut by 5 bases, the J end by 4 bases, with 15 bases between. In DNA, the CDR3 is TGTGCCACCAGCGCCGCCCGTTGGGAAAATCAGCCCCAGCATTTT. It translates to CATSAARWENQPQHF.

The gene calls are TRBV6-1 and TRBJ2-3; possible D gene TRBD2, 5 bases. With 4 bases removed from V and 3 bases from J, the gap between germline ends came to 11 bases. From germline, CDR1 is MNHNS and CDR2 SASEGT. This CDR3 is 14 amino acids long. DNA of the CDR3: TGTGCCAGCAGTGTTTCTAGCAGAACAGATACGCAGTATTTT. It encodes CASSVSSRTDTQYF.

This clonotype occurred once. The chain couples TRBV7-8 to TRBJ2-2, with 8 bases identical to TRBD2. The CDR3 covers 18 residues. V trimming: 5 bases; J trimming: 3 bases; junction bases outside the gene matches: 14. CDR1 and CDR2 (germline): SGHVS, FQNEAQ. DNA of the CDR3: TGTGCCAGCAGCCGACAGGCCCTAGCGGGCTCCGACACCGGGGAGCTGTTTTTT. It encodes CASSRQALAGSDTGELFF.

This rearrangement joins TRBV30 to TRBJ2-6; D not resolved. Germline CDR1 GTSNPN, CDR2 SVGIG (reference sequence). The CDR3 runs 15 residues. V gave up 2 bases and J gave up 2 bases, with 10 bases separating them. The CDR3 sequence is CAWSIWVAGANVLTF. The CDR3 region has the DNA TGTGCCTGGAGTATCTGGGTAGCTGGGGCCAACGTCCTGACTTTC.

The genes are TRBV5-4 and TRBJ2-3, with D tentatively TRBD1 (6 bases). The V end was cut by 7 bases, the J end by 4 bases, with 13 bases between. Germline V gene lookup returns CDR1 SGHNT and CDR2 YYREEE (reference sequence). The CDR3 length is 13 residues. CDR3 sequence: CASQGGGADTQYF. The CDR3 bases are TGTGCCAGCCAAGGGGGTGGTGCAGATACGCAGTATTTT.

There are a few counts of this clonotype. The chain carries TRBV5-6 and TRBJ2-1; D unclear. The V end was cut by 0 bases, the J end by 2 bases, with 9 bases between. CDR3 size: 15 residues. Looked up from germline, CDR1 is SGHDT and CDR2 is YYEEEE. As DNA, the CDR3 is TGTGCCAGCAGCTTGGGAAGGTCGCCCTACAATGAGCAGTTCTTC. Residues: CASSLGRSPYNEQFF.

In its sample, this clonotype was seen a few times. This chain joins TRBV7-2 and TRBJ1-2; maybe TRBD1 (6 bases). Germline-derived CDR1 and CDR2 are SGHTA and FQGNSA. CDR3 length equals 16 residues. V dropped 5 bases and J dropped 0 bases, with 16 bases sitting between them. The CDR3 protein is CASSLDRTTANYGYTF. For the CDR3, the DNA is TGTGCCAGCAGCCTTGACAGGACGACAGCTAACTATGGCTACACCTTC.

This clonotype was detected many times. The J gene is TRBJ2-3, the V gene TRBV4-1; 9 bases map to TRBD2. Germline CDR1 reads MGHRA; CDR2 reads YSYEKL. J was trimmed by 5 bases and V by 5 bases; bases with no gene match: 8. This CDR3 has 15 residues. The CDR3 DNA follows: TGCGCCAGCAGCTTGCGAGCGGGGGGTCAAGATACGCAGTATTTT. Its translation: CASSLRAGGQDTQYF.

Worth noting for this clonotype: A much larger clone lies a single base off, so this may be a read error. The genes are TRBV6-5 and TRBJ2-5, with D tentatively TRBD1 or TRBD2 (5 bases each). Looked up from germline, CDR1 is MNHEY and CDR2 is SVGAGI. The CDR3 spans 14 residues. With 2 bases removed from V and 4 bases from J, the gap between germline ends came to 11 bases. The CDR3 DNA reads TGTGCCAGCAGTTACCCGGGGCCCCGAGAGACCCAGTACTTC. Translation: CASSYPGPRETQYF.

The chain joins TRBV5-1 to TRBJ2-7; TRBD2 might be the D (5 bases). The CDR3 loop spans 13 amino acids. Germline V gene lookup returns CDR1 SGHRS and CDR2 YFSETQ. V was cut by 3 bases and J by 0 bases, with 7 bases left in between. The CDR3 loop is CASSSEDSYEQYF. The CDR3 DNA follows: TGCGCCAGCAGCTCGGAGGACTCCTACGAGCAGTACTTC.